Included here is one T cell receptor (beta chain) sequence, with context. The data stem from a study of CD8+ T cells in alopecia areata. Overall study context: At a dose of 5 to 10 mg twice daily, oral tofacitinib was given to treated patients.

CDR1 is MNHEY and CDR2 is SVGAGI in the germline V gene. After removal of 4 bases from V and 4 bases from J, the junction contained 5 bases not matched to a gene. This CDR3 region has 16 residues. The treatment here: oral pan-JAK inhibitor, 5-10 mg twice daily. After isolation, RNA underwent reverse transcription to generate cDNA as the sequencing template. Measured with immunoSEQ multiplex PCR; TCRdb has only the in-frame clones, and not every one. The data contain about 120,000 clones, more than 40% of them seen just once; the ten biggest clones take up approximately 0.5%. The chain carries TRBV6-5 and TRBJ2-5; 14 bases are a match to TRBD2. The source was CD4+ T cells sorted from blood, collected at week 4, from a patient treated with tofacitinib. The TCR originated in a human donor with alopecia areata. CDR3 in amino acids: CASSSPGLAGVETQYF. The CDR3 DNA reads as TGTGCCAGCAGTTCGCCGGGACTAGCGGGAGTAGAGACCCAGTACTTC.